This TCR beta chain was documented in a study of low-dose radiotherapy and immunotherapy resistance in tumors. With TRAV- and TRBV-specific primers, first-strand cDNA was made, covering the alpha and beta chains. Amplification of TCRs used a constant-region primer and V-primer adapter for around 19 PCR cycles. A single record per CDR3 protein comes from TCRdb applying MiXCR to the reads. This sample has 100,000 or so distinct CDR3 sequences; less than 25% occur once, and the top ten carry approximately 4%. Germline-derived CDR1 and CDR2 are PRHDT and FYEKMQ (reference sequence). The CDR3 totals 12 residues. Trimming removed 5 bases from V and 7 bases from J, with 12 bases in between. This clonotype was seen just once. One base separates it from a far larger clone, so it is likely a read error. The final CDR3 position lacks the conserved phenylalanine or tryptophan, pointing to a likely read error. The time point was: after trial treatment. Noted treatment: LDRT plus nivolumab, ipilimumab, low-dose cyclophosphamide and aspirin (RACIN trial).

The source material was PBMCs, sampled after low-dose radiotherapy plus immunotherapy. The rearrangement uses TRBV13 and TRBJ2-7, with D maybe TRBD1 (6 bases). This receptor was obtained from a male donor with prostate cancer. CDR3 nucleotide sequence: TGTGCCAGCAGCCCGACAGGAGGTGAGCAGTACCTC. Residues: CASSPTGGEQYL.